Listed below are T cell receptor beta chains from one sample, sequenced in a study of CD8 T cells in ankylosing spondylitis. TCRdb itself ran the 5' RACE reads through MiXCR, one entry per CDR3 protein. The sample has roughly 450,000 distinct CDR3 sequences, approximately 26% seen once. Sequenced material: blood, either unsorted or a sorted T cell fraction (not recorded which). The source is a male donor with ankylosing spondylitis. CDR3s include the opening cysteine and the closing phenylalanine or tryptophan. A D gene is named only where the DNA matches it firmly. A row's size may be missing; if present it is once, few, many or a size class.

v_call	cdr3_length	clone_size	d_call	j_call	cdr3_nt	cdr3_aa
TRBV7-2	13	-	-	TRBJ2-3	TGTGCCACTACGACGGGCCCCTCATATACGCAGTATTTT	CATTTGPSYTQYF
TRBV24-1	17	-	-	TRBJ2-2	TGTGCCACCAGTGATTTCGCAGGGCCACCTTACCCCGGGGAGCTGTTTTTT	CATSDFAGPPYPGELFF
TRBV18	13	-	-	TRBJ2-5	TGTGCCAGCCACGATGGGGCGGGAGAGACCCAGTACTTC	CASHDGAGETQYF
TRBV3-1	17	-	TRBD1	TRBJ1-1	TGTGCCAGCAGCCCCCGGGACAGGGGCAGTGGGTTGACTGAAGCTTTCTTT	CASSPRDRGSGLTEAFF
TRBV7-6	15	-	-	TRBJ2-5	TGTGCCAGCAGCTTAGGCAGGGGGGTTCAAGAGACCCAGTACTTC	CASSLGRGVQETQYF
TRBV12-3/TRBV12-4	15	-	-	TRBJ1-3	TGTGCCAGCAGTTCAAGGGGGGGAACTGGAAACACCATATATTTT	CASSSRGGTGNTIYF
TRBV20-1	15	-	TRBD2	TRBJ2-3	TGCAGTGGGCCGACTAGCGGGTCTAGCACAGATACGCAGTATTTT	CSGPTSGSSTDTQYF
TRBV20-1	13	-	-	TRBJ2-1	TGCAGTGCTAGAGTCCCGGGACTGCCAGAGCAGTTCTTC	CSARVPGLPEQFF
TRBV11-1	14	few	-	TRBJ2-1	TGTGCCAGCAGCTTGCCGGGGGCCTACAATGAGCAGTTCTTC	CASSLPGAYNEQFF
TRBV5-6	15	-	TRBD2	TRBJ2-1	TGTGCCAGCAGCTATGCCGGGACTAGGGGGGGTGAGCAGTTCTTC	CASSYAGTRGGEQFF
TRBV7-9	15	-	TRBD2	TRBJ2-1	TGTGCCAGCAGCTTGAAAGCGGGAGTGCTTGGGGAGCAGTTCTTC	CASSLKAGVLGEQFF
TRBV20-1	14	-	TRBD2	TRBJ2-1	TGCAGTGCTGGAGGGACTAGCGGCTACAATGAGCAGTTCTTC	CSAGGTSGYNEQFF
TRBV19	17	-	-	TRBJ2-2	TGTGCCAGTAGTATCAAGGACAGTTTCGCGAACACCGGGGAGCTGTTTTTT	CASSIKDSFANTGELFF
TRBV7-9	13	-	-	TRBJ2-2	TGTGCCAGCAGGACCCTCTCCACCGGGGAGCTGTTTTTT	CASRTLSTGELFF
TRBV7-2	15	-	TRBD2	TRBJ2-1	TGTGCCAGCAGCTTAGACGCTAGCGGGAACAATGAGCAGTTCTTC	CASSLDASGNNEQFF
TRBV7-2	13	-	-	TRBJ1-1	TGTGCCAGCAGCTTAAGGTGGGACACTGAAGCTTTCTTT	CASSLRWDTEAFF
TRBV3-1	18	few	TRBD2	TRBJ2-1	TGTGCCAGCAGCCGAATTTCCGTGACTAGCGGGAGAGGCAATGAGCAGTTCTTC	CASSRISVTSGRGNEQFF
TRBV24-1	13	few	-	TRBJ2-3	TGTGCCACCAGTGACCAAGCCCCTGATACGCAGTATTTT	CATSDQAPDTQYF
TRBV5-1	14	-	-	TRBJ1-2	TGCGCCAGCAGCCCGCGGGGGGAAGGGTATGGCTACACCTTC	CASSPRGEGYGYTF
TRBV12-5	19	-	-	TRBJ1-5	TGTGCTAGTGGTTTGGTACGGGCTAGGGGGGTGGAGGCAGACCAGCCCCAGCATTTT	CASGLVRARGVEADQPQHF
TRBV4-2	15	few	TRBD2	TRBJ2-2	TGTGCCAGCAGTCCAATACTAGCGGGAGCCGGGGAGCTGTTTTTT	CASSPILAGAGELFF
TRBV15	14	-	-	TRBJ2-7	TGTGCCACCAGCAGAGAAGGTGATAGCTACGAGCAGTACTTC	CATSREGDSYEQYF
TRBV12-3/TRBV12-4	15	few	TRBD1	TRBJ1-5	TGTGCCAGCAGTAGGACAGGGGGCAGAAATCAGCCCCAGCATTTT	CASSRTGGRNQPQHF
TRBV6-2/TRBV6-3	14	-	TRBD2	TRBJ2-5	TGTGCCAGCAGTAAGCGGGAGGGCCGGGAGACCCAGTACTTC	CASSKREGRETQYF
TRBV27	18	-	-	TRBJ2-2	TGTGCCAGCACCGTTAGGTCCCCATGGGGACCAAACACCGGGGAGCTGTTTTTT	CASTVRSPWGPNTGELFF
TRBV12-3/TRBV12-4	15	few	-	TRBJ2-6	TGTGCCAGCAGCCAACCCGGGTCTGGGGCCAACGTCCTGACTTTC	CASSQPGSGANVLTF
TRBV2	19	few	TRBD2	TRBJ2-3	TGTGCCAGCAGTACCCACGGGACTAGCGGGAGGGCCGGGTCAGATACGCAGTATTTT	CASSTHGTSGRAGSDTQYF
TRBV19	15	-	-	TRBJ1-6	TGTGCCAGTAGTCGGGCAGGGGACATGAACTCACCCCTCCACTTT	CASSRAGDMNSPLHF
TRBV5-5	15	few	-	TRBJ2-2	TGTGCCAGCAGCTTAAGCACAGGGAGGGCCGGGGAGCTGTTTTTT	CASSLSTGRAGELFF
TRBV12-3/TRBV12-4	15	-	-	TRBJ2-1	TGTGCCAGCAGCCTGCGAGTTTTCGGCTACAATGAGCAGTTCTTC	CASSLRVFGYNEQFF
TRBV7-9	13	few	-	TRBJ2-5	TGTGCCAGCAGCTTAGCGGGCGGGAAGACCCAGTACTTC	CASSLAGGKTQYF
TRBV20-1	16	-	TRBD2	TRBJ2-1	TGCAGTGCTAGAAGGACTAGCGGGGGGGCTTACAATGAGCAGTTCTTC	CSARRTSGGAYNEQFF
TRBV5-1	17	few	-	TRBJ1-3	TGCGCCAGCAGCCCCGCTCGAGACGGGAGCTCTGGAAACACCATATATTTT	CASSPARDGSSGNTIYF
TRBV10-3	12	-	-	TRBJ2-3	TGTGCCATCAGTGTTTCGGGGGATACGCAGTATTTT	CAISVSGDTQYF
TRBV28	14	few	-	TRBJ1-5	TGTGCCAGCGGATTGGGGGGGAGGGATCAGCCCCAGCATTTT	CASGLGGRDQPQHF
TRBV11-2	15	few	-	TRBJ2-4	TGTGCCAGCAGCTTAGACGGCTCATTTGCGGACATTCAGTACTTC	CASSLDGSFADIQYF
TRBV20-1	15	few	-	TRBJ2-1	TGCAGACCAAAAAAGAGGACCTACCCCTACAATGAGCAGTTCTTC	CRPKKRTYPYNEQFF